This T cell receptor (beta chain) was identified during a study of control samples from healthy donors and cancer patients. V lost 6 bases and J lost 1, with 16 bases in between. The CDR3 spans 16 residues. Germline V gene data show CDR1 as LNHDA and CDR2 as SQIVND (reference sequence). Libraries were prepared by immunoSEQ multiplex PCR; TCRdb keeps only in-frame clonotypes and omits some of them. Of roughly 450,000 clones listed, approximately 90% are singletons. The source is a man aged 40-49 years with head and neck cancer. The chain uses TRBV19 and TRBJ1-5; D remains ambiguous. Sequencing input: PBMCs. The CDR3, as DNA: TGTGCCAGTAGACCATACGGCGGGATAAGCAATCAGCCCCAGCATTTT. This encodes CASRPYGGISNQPQHF. Supplemented by reference TRBV19 and TRBJ1-5, the full variable domain reads DGGITQSPKYLFRKEGQNVTLSCEQNLNHDAMYWYRQDPGQGLRLIYYSQIVNDFQKGDIAEGYSVSREKKESFPLTVTSAQKNPTAFYLCASRPYGGISNQPQHFGDGTRLSIL.